This T cell receptor beta chain was sequenced during a study of blood T cells in healthy people across ages. V lost 11 bases and J lost 6; bases outside the gene matches: 4. The CDR3 has 13 residues. Germline V CDR1 and CDR2: ENHRY, SYGVKD. Next came a second PCR, run for 7 to 11 cycles, which used a sample-barcoded 5' primer along with a J-beta primer mix. Each CDR3 protein gets one entry after TCRdb re-called the 5' RACE reads with MiXCR. The profile shows about 830,000 distinct CDR3 sequences, over 45% of them singletons. The clonotype was recovered from a man aged 30 to 39 in good health. Sequences were obtained from blood. The chain has TRBV10-3 and TRBJ2-1, with 13 bases fitting TRBD2. The CDR3 DNA follows: TGTGCCGCCACTAGCGGGGGGGCCAATGAGCAGTTCTTC. Protein sequence: CAATSGGANEQFF.